This T cell receptor (beta chain) was identified during a study of beta chain features in type 1 diabetes. About the research overall: Analysis included 100 million to 110 million sorted cells drawn from all samples. Study-wide findings and caveats: There were fewer insertions and more deletions at the VDJ junctions of type 1 diabetes patients. Compared with healthy donors, patients appeared to share more similar naive, central memory and regulatory TCRB repertoires.

CD4+ naive, central memory, regulatory and stem cell-like memory cells were sorted via CD45RO/CCR7/CD25/CD127/CD95/CD27. Only a few counts were recorded for this clone. Its antigen is still unknown. Expressed TCRB transcripts were sequenced, since all the RNA that had been isolated was reverse transcribed. Assay used: immunoSEQ multiplex PCR; TCRdb lists only in-frame clones, some missing. The sample records 850,000 to 900,000 clones, under 20% being singletons. The source of this sequence is a woman between 18 and 30 years old in good health. Sequencing was done on a sample of naive CD4+ T cells from blood.

CDR3 nucleotides: TGTGCCAGCAGTTTAATGGGGGTCTCTCACTCTGGGGCCAACGTCCTGACTTTC. Translating it yields CASSLMGVSHSGANVLTF. The chain recombines TRBV27 with TRBJ2-6, with D perhaps TRBD1 or TRBD2 (5 bases each). The CDR3 spans 18 residues. From germline, CDR1 is MNHEY and CDR2 SMNVEV (reference sequence). V shed 2 bases and J shed 0 bases, with 14 bases lying between them.